A single sample gave rise to the 8 T cell receptor beta chains below, sequenced in a study of T cells in Graves' hyperthyroidism and ophthalmopathy. RNA transcripts were the template for amplifying TCR beta CDR3 regions. First-round RT-PCR targeting the TCR CDR3 was performed with the HTBI primer set. TCRdb re-analysed the multiplex PCR reads in MiXCR, keeping a single row per CDR3 protein. The sample has under 350,000 distinct CDR3 sequences; 25% are singletons. Material: blood. These receptor sequences come from a man aged 35-49 years with Graves' hyperthyroidism that later progressed to Graves' ophthalmopathy.

This clonotype has at least ten counts. V is TRBV6-5 and J is TRBJ1-1, with 7 bases fitting TRBD1. The V and J ends lost 4 bases and 8 bases, in that order; junction bases with no gene match: 10. CDR3 length: 14 amino acids. CDR1 and CDR2 (germline): MNHEY, SVGAGI. The CDR3, as DNA: TGTGCCAGCAGTTCCCGACAGGGCTACATGGAAGCTTTCTTT. Translating it yields CASSSRQGYMEAFF.

This clonotype has a count of ten or more. V usage is TRBV2 and J usage is TRBJ1-2; no firm D call. CDR3 length: 16 residues. Trimming removed 4 bases from V and 7 bases from J, with 22 bases in between. The germline V gene encodes CDR1 SNHLY and CDR2 FYNNEI. In nucleotides, the CDR3 is TGTGCCAGCAGTGTTTCCTTGTGGACGCCAGAGGGTGGCTACACCTTC. This gives the protein CASSVSLWTPEGGYTF.

This clonotype was recorded at least ten times. The chain has TRBV4-2 and TRBJ2-7; the D is unclear. In germline, CDR1 is LGHNA, CDR2 YNFKEQ. Trimming pared 6 bases from V and 0 bases from J, leaving 15 bases between. The CDR3 is 15 residues long. CDR3 sequence (DNA): TGTGCCAGCAGGGAACAGCACATATACTCCTACGAGCAGTACTTC. Amino acid sequence: CASREQHIYSYEQYF.

This clonotype appeared many times. The chain joins TRBV6-5 to TRBJ1-1; D possibly corresponds to TRBD1 (5 bases). The CDR3 contains 13 residues. The germline V and J ends were trimmed by 6 bases and 3 bases, with 11 bases remaining between them. CDR1 is MNHEY and CDR2 is SVGAGI in the germline V gene. The CDR3 spells CASSRDGDTEAFF. As DNA, the CDR3 is TGTGCCAGCAGCAGGGACGGAGACACTGAAGCTTTCTTT.

This clonotype was seen only a few times. The chain couples TRBV18 to TRBJ2-5, with 8 bases aligning to TRBD1. This CDR3 contains 15 residues. V was pared by 3 bases and J by 2 bases, with 5 bases of the junction left unmatched. Germline loops: CDR1 KGHSH, CDR2 LQKENI. The DNA for the CDR3 is TGTGCCAGCTCACCCCCGGACAGGGCACAAGAGACCCAGTACTTC. Protein: CASSPPDRAQETQYF.

This chain connects TRBV27 to TRBJ2-5; 9 bases align to TRBD1. The CDR3 is 19 residues long. Germline V lookup: CDR1 MNHEY, CDR2 SMNVEV (reference sequence). Trimming at V came to 5 bases and at J to 1 base, leaving 17 bases not matched to a gene. CDR3 in DNA: TGTGCCAGCAGTATTACAGGGGGCGCGGGACCTCCTACCCAAGAGACCCAGTACTTC. Encoded protein: CASSITGGAGPPTQETQYF.

This clonotype was found many times. The CDR3 DNA reads as TGCAGTGCTGGGAACCAGAACACCGGGGAGCTGTTTTTT. Its translation is CSAGNQNTGELFF. The chain joins TRBV20-1 to TRBJ2-2; D gene ambiguous. Germline loops: CDR1 DFQATT, CDR2 SNEGSKA (reference sequence). This CDR3 is built from 13 residues. V lost 5 bases and J lost 1, with 8 bases in between.

In this sample, this clonotype turned up many times. The CDR3 DNA is TGTGCCAGCAGCCGGGACAGACACTACGAGCAGTACTTC. It is translated as CASSRDRHYEQYF. The chain links TRBV27 to TRBJ2-7; TRBD1 aligns across 7 bases. J lost 3 bases, V lost 6 bases, and 5 bases had no gene match. CDR1 MNHEY and CDR2 SMNVEV come from the germline V gene (reference sequence). This CDR3 is 13 amino acids long.